This T cell receptor (beta chain) was documented in a study of vaccination and CD4 T cells after COVID-19. Germline lookup yields CDR1 MDHEN and CDR2 SYDVKM. This CDR3 has 15 amino acids. Trimming left V 10 bases short and J 2 bases short, with 18 bases between. Broader study findings: Vaccine-specific clones numbering 304 of 307 showed spike mono-reactivity in convalescent patients.

As to this clonotype: The antigen is not known.

An Oncomine TCR Beta short-read assay was used to sequence the DNA from cultured CD4+ T cells. TCRdb processed the PCR reads anew with MiXCR; each CDR3 protein has one entry. The table shows around 19,000 distinct CDR3 sequences, with 55% occurring only once. This sample's treatment: roughly 10-day PBMC culture with coronavirus spike peptide pools or control peptides (ViraFEST assay). This clonotype was obtained from a human donor who had recovered from COVID-19. Source material: CD4+ T cells from blood, cultured in vitro. The chain carries TRBV28 and TRBJ1-5; tentatively, D is TRBD1 (6 bases). The CDR3 nucleotides are TGTGCCACCAACCGAGCGGGGGGCGGCAATCAGCCCCAGCATTTT. It yields the protein CATNRAGGGNQPQHF.